Each of the 15 T cell receptor beta chains below was sequenced from the same sample in a study of CD8+CD57+ T cells in acquired aplastic anemia. Genomic DNA served as template for TCR beta VDJ and CDR3 profiling. MiXCR, applied by TCRdb to the reads, yields one record per CDR3 protein. Found here are fewer than 250,000 distinct CDR3 sequences, approximately 52% of them singletons; the top ten hold approximately 15%. The sequenced sample consisted of sorted CD4+, CD8+, or CD8+CD57+ T cells (not recorded which) from PBMCs. The receptor source for this set is a human donor in good health, serving as a control.

The chain carries TRBV24-1 and TRBJ2-1; the match to TRBD1 covers 7 bases. V was pared by 2 bases and J by 6 bases, with 9 bases of the junction left unmatched. The CDR3 length is 16 residues. Germline values: CDR1 KGHDR, CDR2 SFDVKD. The CDR3 sequence: CATSDSWTGIGNEQFF. DNA of the CDR3: TGTGCCACCAGTGATTCCTGGACAGGCATTGGCAATGAGCAGTTCTTC.

This clonotype occurred a few times. The V call is TRBV10-1, the J call TRBJ1-5, with D tentatively TRBD1 (5 bases). The CDR3 covers 15 residues. From germline, CDR1 is WNHNN and CDR2 SYGVQD (reference sequence). Trimming took off 4 bases at V and 5 bases at J, with 15 bases between the two ends. CDR3 amino acids: CASSGCRQGDQPQHF. The CDR3 nucleotides are TGCGCCAGCAGTGGGTGTCGGCAGGGTGATCAGCCCCAGCATTTT.

This rearrangement joins TRBV7-6 to TRBJ1-5; 10 positions agree with TRBD1. Trimming took 4 bases from V and 7 from J; bases not matched to a gene: 4. Germline CDR1 is SGHVS and CDR2 is FNYEAQ. The CDR3 is made up of 14 amino acids. The CDR3 reads CASSSGQGMQPQHF. The CDR3 nucleotides are TGTGCCAGCAGCTCGGGACAGGGGATGCAGCCCCAGCATTTT.

This clonotype was seen many times. The V call is TRBV5-8, the J call TRBJ2-3, with 12 bases that match TRBD2. There are 18 residues in the CDR3. Germline V gene data show CDR1 as SGHTS and CDR2 as YDEGEE. The V gene end was trimmed by 3 bases and the J gene end by 8 bases; junction bases not matched to a gene: 16. Here the CDR3 reads CASSSGLAGTWTTGTQYF. CDR3 sequence (DNA): TGTGCCAGCAGCTCCGGACTAGCGGGGACCTGGACGACGGGTACGCAGTATTTT.

There are a few counts of this clonotype. A much larger clone lies one base from this, so it may be a read error. This chain connects TRBV14 to TRBJ2-1, with 7 bases lining up with TRBD2. CDR1 is SGHDN, CDR2 FVKESK, per germline. V was clipped by 3 bases and J by 12 bases; unmatched bases: 17. The CDR3 has 16 residues. In DNA form, the CDR3 reads TGTGCCAGCAGCCACCTTGGGAGCGGGGATTCTTATGGGCAGTTCTTC. This gives the protein CASSHLGSGDSYGQFF.

This clonotype was observed many times. CDR3 sequence (DNA): TGTGCCAGCAGTTACGACAGGGACTACGAGCAGTACTTC. This encodes CASSYDRDYEQYF. V usage is TRBV6-6 and J usage is TRBJ2-7; 7 bases are a match to TRBD1. Germline V CDR1 and CDR2: MNHNY, SVGAGI (reference sequence). This CDR3 is built from 13 residues. The junction had 1 base not matched to a gene; V was cut back by 2 bases and J by 3 bases.

This clonotype was seen once. The chain joins TRBV2 to TRBJ2-1; 8 bases agree with TRBD2. V dropped 3 bases and J dropped 7; count of bases not matched to a gene: 8. This CDR3 is built from 15 residues. CDR1 SNHLY and CDR2 FYNNEI come from the germline V gene. The CDR3 here is CASSEGGGGRNEQFF. Here the CDR3 DNA reads TGTGCCAGCAGTGAGGGGGGCGGGGGGAGAAATGAGCAGTTCTTC.

This clonotype was recorded a few times. A read error may explain this, as a much larger clone is one base away. The chain joins TRBV7-3 to TRBJ2-5, with 7 bases aligning to TRBD1. The CDR3 runs 15 residues. Germline V CDR1 and CDR2: SGHTA, FQGTGA. CDR3 in amino acids: CVSSPPRTGGETQYF. CDR3 DNA sequence: TGTGTCAGCAGCCCCCCTCGGACAGGTGGAGAGACCCAGTACTTC. The full variable domain, with the rest looked up from reference TRBV7-3 and TRBJ2-5, is GAGVSQTPSNKVTEKGKYVELRCDPISGHTALYWYRQSLGQGPEFLIYFQGTGAADDSGLPNDRFFAVRPEGSVSTLKIQRTERGDSAVYLCVSSPPRTGGETQYFGPGTRLLVL.

This clonotype was detected only once. The chain uses TRBV15 and TRBJ2-7; TRBD1 matches 9 bases. J was trimmed by 4 bases and V by 5 bases; bases with no gene match: 9. The CDR3 runs 15 residues. Germline CDR1 and CDR2: LNHNV and YYDKDF (reference sequence). The CDR3 sequence is CATSPSPGTGYEQYF. In nucleotides, the CDR3 is TGTGCCACCAGCCCCAGTCCTGGGACAGGGTACGAGCAGTACTTC.

This clonotype appeared many times. CDR3 region: CSASSPTSYEQYF. The DNA of the CDR3 is TGCAGTGCTAGTTCCCCGACGTCCTACGAGCAGTACTTC. The chain couples TRBV20-1 to TRBJ2-7; D gene unclear. In germline, CDR1 is DFQATT, CDR2 SNEGSKA (reference sequence). This CDR3 comprises 13 residues. Trimming cost V 3 bases and J 1 base, with 10 bases left between them.

The chain is built from TRBV7-3 and TRBJ2-5; the D call may be TRBD1 or TRBD2 (5 bases each). Germline V gives CDR1 SGHTA, CDR2 FQGTGA. V was pared by 1 base and J by 5 bases, with 14 bases between. The CDR3 is 15 residues long. Written as DNA, the CDR3 is TGTGCCAGCAGCTTAAGTGGGAGACAGATGGAGACCCAGTACTTC. Translated: CASSLSGRQMETQYF.

This chain links TRBV15 with TRBJ2-1, with 10 bases lining up with TRBD1. Germline lookup yields CDR1 LNHNV and CDR2 YYDKDF (reference sequence). This CDR3 is 15 amino acids long. J was trimmed by 9 bases and V by 3 bases; bases with no gene match: 8. The CDR3: CATSSQDRGGSEQFF. CDR3 sequence (DNA): TGTGCCACCAGCAGCCAGGACAGGGGGGGAAGTGAGCAGTTCTTC.

The chain employs TRBV20-1 and TRBJ2-2, with a tentative D call TRBD2 (7 bases). V lost 1 base to trimming and J lost 0 bases, with 15 bases between them. Germline CDR1 is DFQATT and CDR2 is SNEGSKA (reference sequence). This CDR3 is 17 amino acids long. The CDR3 DNA follows: TGCAGTGCTAGAGGACAGATAGGGGGGGCGAACACCGGGGAGCTGTTTTTT. Translated, it gives CSARGQIGGANTGELFF.

This clonotype was detected many times. V usage is TRBV6-6 and J usage is TRBJ1-2; a weak D match, TRBD1 (5 bases). This CDR3 is 13 amino acids long. Germline V gene lookup returns CDR1 MNHNY and CDR2 SVGAGI (reference sequence). V was trimmed by 7 bases and J by 8 bases, leaving 17 bases between them. DNA for the CDR3: TGTGCCAGCATTAGGGACTCCCTCGGGGGCTACACCTTC. This codes for CASIRDSLGGYTF.

At least ten counts were recorded for this clonotype. The CDR3 region has the DNA TGTGCCAGCAGCTTAGGCAGGGGGCCGAGCACAGATACGCAGTATTTT. Encoded protein: CASSLGRGPSTDTQYF. The gene calls are TRBV7-3 and TRBJ2-3; 8 bases are shared with TRBD1. Germline V gene data show CDR1 as SGHTA and CDR2 as FQGTGA. The CDR3 loop spans 16 amino acids. V shed 2 bases and J 0 bases; nucleotides not matched to a gene: 4.